This TCR beta chain was obtained from a study of early T cells in non-severe SARS-CoV-2 infection (dated by TCRdb to about 2021). Broadly, across the study: Because TCR sequencing relied on bulk RNA taken from unsorted whole blood, pairing of alpha and beta chains was not possible. Study-wide findings and limitations: VDJdb matching was skewed toward anti-spike CD8 responses and likely underestimated virus-specific expansions by missing private and CD4 specificities.

A case-control design nested within a healthcare worker cohort in London, UK, was used, with weekly nasopharyngeal swab PCR tests and blood sampling performed. Healthcare workers were recruited during the week of the UK lockdown, between 23 and 31 March 2020, and followed weekly for up to about 15 weeks. This clonotype was recorded many times. Its antigen remains unidentified. Base-call qualities are not available, and no considerably larger clone is one nucleotide away. The method behind the library was 5' RACE. Instrument on record: NextSeq 500. To correct for sequencing error and PCR bias, the TCR library protocol tagged individual cDNA molecules with unique molecular identifiers. Both TCR alpha and beta chains were sequenced, and tight co-correlation was observed between alpha and beta sequence abundances in each sample. The authors processed their data as follows. Decombinator V4 was used to annotate TCR sequences for V gene, J gene and CDR3. Expanded TCRs were defined as changing significantly between any two time points under a Poisson model with p below 0.0001. TCR abundances were normalised to the total number of TCRs sequenced in each sample and reported as counts per million. MAIT TCRs were defined by TRAV1-2 paired with TRAJ12, TRAJ20 or TRAJ33, and iNKT TCRs by TRAV10 paired with TRAJ18. VDJdb, accessed 1 November 2021, was searched for CMV, EBV and SARS-CoV-2 annotated TCRs, with TCRs annotated for multiple antigens excluded. TCRdb cleaned the public reads at Q25 with fastp, built clones with MiXCR and kept in-frame beta chains. CDR3 protein sequences are deduplicated, and each keeps its most common genes and DNA. TCRdb's processing, not the authors', yielded these V and J calls. In this sample the table shows fewer than 50,000 distinct CDR3 sequences, approximately 6.1% of which occur a single time. The biggest ten clones account for around 12% of the sample.

Reading the germline V gene gives CDR1 SGHVS and CDR2 FQNEAQ. Germline trimming: 5 bases from V, 2 bases from J; junction bases outside gene matches: 10. Including cysteine and phenylalanine, the CDR3 has 16 amino acids. The read is trimmed to its CDR3 DNA, 48 bases read in frame from base 1. The sample taken for sequencing was whole blood. This TCR came from an adult who was a healthcare worker with PCR-confirmed SARS-CoV-2 infection or an uninfected control (not recorded which). The chain couples TRBV7-8 to TRBJ1-1, and TRBD1 matches 8 of the central bases. The nucleotide sequence is TGTGCCAGCAGCCCTGCACGGACAGGGAGTAACACTGAAGCTTTCTTT. It specifies CASSPARTGSNTEAFF.